A single sample is the source of the 16 T cell receptor beta chains below, sequenced in a study of shared clonotypes between healthy human individuals. Assay used: immunoSEQ multiplex PCR; TCRdb lists only in-frame clones, some missing. The data contain about 470,000 clones, 70% to 80% of them seen just once; the ten biggest clones take up under 15%. The sequenced material came from PBMCs. These receptors came from a woman between 35 and 50 years old in good health. Some clones in this sample may be carry-over from other donors' samples.

The rearrangement uses TRBV6-5 and TRBJ2-7; 9 bases are a match to TRBD1. V dropped 6 bases and J dropped 0; count of bases not matched to a gene: 3. Germline loops: CDR1 MNHEY, CDR2 SVGAGI. The CDR3 loop spans 14 amino acids. This CDR3 reads CASRGTGPSYEQYF. CDR3 nucleotides: TGTGCCAGCAGGGGGACAGGGCCCTCCTACGAGCAGTACTTC.

This rearrangement joins TRBV7-2 to TRBJ2-3, with D tentatively TRBD1 (5 bases). V lost 3 bases, J lost 3 bases, and 13 bases lay in between. Germline CDR1 SGHTA, CDR2 FQGNSA. This CDR3 has 15 amino acids. The chain's CDR3 is CASSLTGRDTDTQYF. The CDR3, as DNA: TGTGCCAGCAGCTTGACTGGCAGGGATACAGATACGCAGTATTTT.

The chain couples TRBV7-3 to TRBJ2-2, with D possibly matching TRBD2 (5 bases). V was clipped by 1 base and J by 4 bases, with 7 bases between them. Germline V CDR1 and CDR2: SGHTA, FQGTGA. The CDR3 consists of 14 residues. The DNA of the CDR3 is TGTGCCAGCAGCTTAAATCGGGGCACCGGGGAGCTGTTTTTT. Its protein is CASSLNRGTGELFF.

The V call is TRBV5-1, the J call TRBJ2-3; D not certain. The ends were cut back, 4 bases at V and 5 bases at J, with 14 bases in the middle. Germline V gene data show CDR1 as SGHRS and CDR2 as YFSETQ. The CDR3 is 14 amino acids. CDR3 bases: TGCGCCAGCAGCCCGGATCCGCCCGTAGATACGCAGTATTTT. This codes for CASSPDPPVDTQYF.

This clone is a singleton in its sample. The J gene is TRBJ1-5, the V gene TRBV27; D gene uncertain. The CDR3 totals 12 residues. V gave up 6 bases and J gave up 3 bases, with 6 bases separating them. Germline V gene lookup returns CDR1 MNHEY and CDR2 SMNVEV (reference sequence). CDR3 loop: CASSPINQPQHF. The CDR3 DNA follows: TGTGCCAGCAGCCCTATCAATCAGCCCCAGCATTTT.

V and J are TRBV19 and TRBJ1-1; D unclear. Germline V gives CDR1 LNHDA, CDR2 SQIVND (reference sequence). Trimming took 4 bases from V and 6 from J, leaving 15 bases between them. The CDR3 contains 14 residues. The CDR3 nucleotides read TGTGCCAGTAGTACGACGGTCTTTAGCCCTGAAGCTTTCTTT. The encoded protein is CASSTTVFSPEAFF.

The V gene is TRBV19, the J gene TRBJ1-1, with D maybe TRBD1 (6 bases). This CDR3 region has 17 residues. Germline CDR1 reads LNHDA; CDR2 reads SQIVND (reference sequence). Trimming removed 1 base at V and 0 bases at J, with 15 bases between. Here the CDR3 reads CASSIAGAVGMNTEAFF. CDR3 coding DNA: TGTGCCAGTAGTATAGCGGGGGCAGTCGGGATGAACACTGAAGCTTTCTTT. Full variable domain (remainder filled in from reference TRBV19 and TRBJ1-1): DGGITQSPKYLFRKEGQNVTLSCEQNLNHDAMYWYRQDPGQGLRLIYYSQIVNDFQKGDIAEGYSVSREKKESFPLTVTSAQKNPTAFYLCASSIAGAVGMNTEAFFGQGTRLTVV.

This rearrangement joins TRBV20-1 to TRBJ1-1; possible D gene TRBD1, 5 bases. This CDR3 has 11 amino acids. Germline CDR1 reads DFQATT; CDR2 reads SNEGSKA (reference sequence). The CDR3, as DNA: TGCAGAAGCCAAAGGGGTTTTGAAGCTTTCTTT. It yields the protein CRSQRGFEAFF.

The chain combines TRBV6-5 with TRBJ1-2, with 8 bases matching TRBD1. Germline trimming cut 2 bases from V and 7 bases from J; bases unmatched to any gene: 9. The CDR3 is 15 amino acids. From germline, CDR1 is MNHEY and CDR2 SVGAGI. CDR3 loop: CASSYRGQDILGYTF. The CDR3 region has the DNA TGTGCCAGCAGTTACAGGGGACAGGATATACTTGGCTACACCTTC.

This chain joins TRBV6-6 and TRBJ2-1; D tentatively reads TRBD1 or TRBD2 (5 bases each). CDR1 and CDR2 (germline): MNHNY, SVGAGI (reference sequence). This CDR3 region has 14 residues. V was trimmed by 7 bases and J by 4 bases, leaving 14 bases between them. CDR3 sequence reads: CASTPSGGYNEQFF. CDR3 DNA sequence: TGTGCCAGCACCCCCTCTGGGGGATACAATGAGCAGTTCTTC.

The chain has TRBV6-7 and TRBJ2-7; 11 bases align to TRBD1. TRBV6-7 falls under the ORF class, with uncertain function. The ends lost 10 bases at V and 5 bases at J; junction bases unmatched: 13. This CDR3 is built from 15 residues. The CDR3 is CATLPRTGGLNEQYF. The DNA of the CDR3 is TGTGCCACCTTACCCAGGACAGGGGGCTTGAACGAGCAGTACTTC.

This chain joins TRBV19 and TRBJ1-2; D is unresolved. The CDR3 sequence is 17 residues long. With 0 bases removed from V and 0 bases from J, the gap between germline ends came to 14 bases. Per the germline V gene, CDR1 is LNHDA and CDR2 is SQIVND (reference sequence). Here the CDR3 DNA reads TGTGCCAGTAGTATAGATCTATCGGGGAAAGCTAACTATGGCTACACCTTC. Amino acids: CASSIDLSGKANYGYTF.

CDR3 sequence reads: CASSTTGSAKNIQYF. The CDR3 DNA follows: TGTGCCAGCAGTACCACAGGGTCGGCCAAAAACATTCAGTACTTC. The chain is built from TRBV28 and TRBJ2-4, with D possibly being TRBD1 (6 bases). There are 15 residues in the CDR3. Trimming pared 5 bases from V and 1 base from J, leaving 12 bases between. The V gene's germline CDR1 is MDHEN and CDR2 SYDVKM.

Here the CDR3 reads CASRSSGRPFNEQFF. Here the CDR3 DNA reads TGTGCCAGCAGATCTAGCGGGAGGCCTTTCAATGAGCAGTTCTTC. The genes are TRBV11-2 and TRBJ2-1; 11 positions agree with TRBD2. Losses at the gene ends were 6 bases for V and 6 bases for J; bases not matched to a gene: 7. Germline lookup yields CDR1 SGHAT and CDR2 FQNNGV. The CDR3 extends over 15 amino acids.

V usage is TRBV4-1 and J usage is TRBJ2-5; 10 bases match TRBD1. The J call may not be correct, given that the DNA end is closer to TRBJ2-7. CDR3 length: 17 residues. Germline loops: CDR1 MGHRA, CDR2 YSYEKL. CDR3: CASSQRTGGSSAYEQYF. For the CDR3, the DNA is TGCGCCAGCAGCCAAAGGACAGGGGGGAGTTCGGCCTACGAGCAGTACTTC.

In this sample, this clone turned up a few times. The J gene is TRBJ2-3, the V gene TRBV11-3, with 8 bases fitting TRBD1. The CDR3 loop spans 15 amino acids. CDR1 is SGHNT, CDR2 YENEEA, per germline. V gave up 3 bases and J gave up 0 bases; unmatched junction bases: 2. The CDR3 is CASSFGQGSTDTQYF. The CDR3, as DNA: TGTGCCAGCAGCTTCGGACAGGGTAGCACAGATACGCAGTATTTT.